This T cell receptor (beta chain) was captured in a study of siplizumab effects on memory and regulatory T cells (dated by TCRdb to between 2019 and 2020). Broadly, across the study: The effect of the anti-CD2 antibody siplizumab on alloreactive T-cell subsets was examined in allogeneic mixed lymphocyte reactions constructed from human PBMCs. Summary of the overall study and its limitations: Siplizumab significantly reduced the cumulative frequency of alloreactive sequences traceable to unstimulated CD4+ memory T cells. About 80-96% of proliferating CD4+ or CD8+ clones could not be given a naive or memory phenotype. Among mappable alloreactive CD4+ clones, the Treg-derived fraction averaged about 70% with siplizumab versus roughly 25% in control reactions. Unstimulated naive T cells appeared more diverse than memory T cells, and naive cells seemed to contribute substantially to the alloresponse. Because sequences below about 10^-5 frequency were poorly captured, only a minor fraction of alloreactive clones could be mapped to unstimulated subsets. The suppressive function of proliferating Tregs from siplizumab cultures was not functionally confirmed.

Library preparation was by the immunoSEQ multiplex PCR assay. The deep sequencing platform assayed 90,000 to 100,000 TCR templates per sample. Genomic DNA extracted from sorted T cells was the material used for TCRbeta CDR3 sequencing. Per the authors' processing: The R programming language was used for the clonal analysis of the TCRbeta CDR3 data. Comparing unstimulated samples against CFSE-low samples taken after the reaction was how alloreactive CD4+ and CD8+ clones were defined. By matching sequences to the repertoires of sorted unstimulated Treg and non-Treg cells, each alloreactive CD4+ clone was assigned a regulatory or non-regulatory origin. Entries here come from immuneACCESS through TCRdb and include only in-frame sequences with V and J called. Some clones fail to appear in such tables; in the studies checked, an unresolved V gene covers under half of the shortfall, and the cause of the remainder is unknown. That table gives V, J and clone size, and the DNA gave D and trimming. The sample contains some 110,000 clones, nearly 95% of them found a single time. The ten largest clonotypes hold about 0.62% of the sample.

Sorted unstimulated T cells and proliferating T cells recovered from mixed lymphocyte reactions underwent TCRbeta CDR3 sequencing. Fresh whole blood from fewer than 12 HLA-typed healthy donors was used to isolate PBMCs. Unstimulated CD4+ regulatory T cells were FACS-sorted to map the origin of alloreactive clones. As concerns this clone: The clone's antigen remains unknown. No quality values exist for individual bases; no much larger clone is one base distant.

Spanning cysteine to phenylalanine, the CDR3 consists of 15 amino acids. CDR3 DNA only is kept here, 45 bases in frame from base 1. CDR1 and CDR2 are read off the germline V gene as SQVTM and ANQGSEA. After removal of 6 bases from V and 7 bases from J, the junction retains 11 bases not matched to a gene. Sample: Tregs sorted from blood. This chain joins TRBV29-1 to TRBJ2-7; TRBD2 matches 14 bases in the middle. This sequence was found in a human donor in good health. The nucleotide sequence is TGCAGCGTCGTCGGGACTAGCGGGAGTTATAGGGAGCAGTACTTC. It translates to CSVVGTSGSYREQYF.